This T cell receptor (beta chain) was recorded in a study of cytomegalovirus exposure and HLA in healthy donors. Study-wide results and caveats: Fewer N-insertions (relative to the approximately 670-donor mean) were reportedly seen in an Asian-associated ancestry cluster in a later analysis. The productive fraction for most TCR beta V segments was about 87% or about 30% in an earlier analysis. As was reported, the HLA-A and HLA-B alleles of most subjects were accurately predicted from TCR beta sequences.

This CDR3 region has 14 residues. Germline lookup yields CDR1 SGHAT and CDR2 FQNNGV. The V gene lost 5 bases and the J gene lost 4 bases, with 14 bases spanning the gap. PCR employed 60 Vbeta and 13 Jbeta primers. Libraries were prepared by immunoSEQ multiplex PCR; TCRdb keeps only in-frame clonotypes and omits some of them. The sample's table shows 60,000 to 65,000 clones. About this clone: The antigen is undetermined.

The donors were healthy bone marrow donors. This chain links TRBV11-2 with TRBJ1-1; D gene unclear. This TCR was recovered from a woman under 30 in good health and CMV-seronegative. The sequencing sample was made of PBMCs. The CDR3 loop reads CASSASGWSTEAFF. Here the CDR3 DNA reads TGTGCCAGCAGCGCATCGGGGTGGTCCACTGAAGCTTTCTTT.